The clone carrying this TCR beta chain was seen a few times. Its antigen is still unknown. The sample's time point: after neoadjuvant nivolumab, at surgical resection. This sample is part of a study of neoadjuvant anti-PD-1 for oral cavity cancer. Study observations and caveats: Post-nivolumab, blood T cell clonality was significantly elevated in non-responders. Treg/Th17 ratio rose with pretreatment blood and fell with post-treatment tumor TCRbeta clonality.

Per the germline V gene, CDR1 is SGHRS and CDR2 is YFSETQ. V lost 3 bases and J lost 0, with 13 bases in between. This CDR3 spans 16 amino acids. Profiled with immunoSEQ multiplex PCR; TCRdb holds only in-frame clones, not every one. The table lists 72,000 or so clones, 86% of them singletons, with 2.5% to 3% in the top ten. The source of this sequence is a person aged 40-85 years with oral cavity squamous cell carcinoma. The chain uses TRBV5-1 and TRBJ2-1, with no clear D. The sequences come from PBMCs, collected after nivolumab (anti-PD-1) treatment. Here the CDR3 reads CASSSDPTYSYNEQFF. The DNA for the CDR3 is TGCGCCAGCAGCTCGGACCCGACATACTCCTACAATGAGCAGTTCTTC.